This T cell receptor beta chain derives from a study of blood T cell repertoires in COVID-19. The overall study: Both acute and convalescent COVID-19 samples were obtained from the United States, Italy and Spain. The cDNA or gDNA used as material had been derived from T cells, B-cell-depleted T cells, or PBMCs.

Germline CDR1 and CDR2: SQVTM and ANQGSEA. The CDR3 has 14 amino acids. The ends were cut back, 4 bases at V and 1 base at J, with 11 bases in the middle. In the source study's methods: Nucleated cell number was recorded as an estimate derived from reference gene primer amplification. Data came from immunoSEQ multiplex PCR; TCRdb stores just in-frame clones and leaves some out. The DNA was the basis for D and trimming; V, J and clone size are from that table. Of approximately 100,000 clones listed, 87% are singletons. The V and J genes are TRBV29-1 and TRBJ1-5; TRBD1 is a possible D gene (5 bases). Specimen: peripheral blood. This sequence was found in a woman aged 25 to 39 with acute or convalescent COVID-19. CDR3 sequence: CSVGGGTSNQPQHF. CDR3 coding DNA: TGCAGCGTTGGCGGCGGGACGAGCAATCAGCCCCAGCATTTT.